A selection of T cell receptor beta chains follows, all from one sample in a study of T cell responses to AZD1222 COVID-19 vaccine. The table came from immunoSEQ multiplex PCR; TCRdb's copy has only in-frame clones and leaves some out. The repertoire includes 55,000 to 85,000 clones, 65% to 85% of them detected once, and 9.8% sits in the top ten. This material consisted of peripheral blood, taken on day 0 of AZD1222 vaccination. The receptor source for this set is an adult in good health. CDR3s include the opening cysteine and the closing phenylalanine or tryptophan. A D gene is named only where the DNA matches it firmly. Clone size is shown for a subset of rows, as once, few, many or a class of expanded clone.

TRBJ1-2	-	-	TRBV2	TGTGCCAGCAGTGCCGGGACCCCAGAGGGCTACACCTTC	CASSAGTPEGYTF
TRBJ1-2	-	-	TRBV2	TGTGCCAGCAGTCTACACCGCCCTACCTATGGCTACACCTTC	CASSLHRPTYGYTF
TRBJ1-4	-	few	TRBV28	TGTGCCAGCAGGGAAAATGAAAAACTGTTTTTT	CASRENEKLFF
TRBJ1-2	TRBD1	-	TRBV7-3	TGTGCCAGCAGCTCAAGCGGGACAGTTGGCTACACCTTC	CASSSSGTVGYTF
TRBJ1-1	TRBD1	-	TRBV18	TGTGCCAGCTCCCTAAACACCGGGACAGGGAGAACTGAAGCTTTCTTT	CASSLNTGTGRTEAFF
TRBJ2-1	-	-	TRBV7-9	TGTGCCGACGAGGGGGTTGATAATGAGCAGTTCTTC	CADEGVDNEQFF
TRBJ2-3	TRBD2	-	TRBV28	TGTGCCAGCGGGTCTCTAAGCGGGGGGGCCCATACGCAGTATTTT	CASGSLSGGAHTQYF
TRBJ1-4	TRBD1	-	TRBV5-1	TGCGCCAGCAGCTTCGGGACAGAGGTTGAAAAACTGTTTTTT	CASSFGTEVEKLFF
TRBJ1-6	-	few	TRBV6-5	TGTGCCAGCAGTCTTCAGCCCTATAATTCACCCCTCCACTTT	CASSLQPYNSPLHF
TRBJ1-1	-	few	TRBV7-9	TGTGCCAGCAGCTTCCCCCGGTCAAGCACTGAAGCTTTCTTT	CASSFPRSSTEAFF
TRBJ1-4	-	-	TRBV2	TGTGCCAGCAGTGAGAGCGGGCTGGCTAATGAAAAACTGTTTTTT	CASSESGLANEKLFF
TRBJ2-1	-	few	TRBV7-8	TGTGCCAGCAGCTTAGTTGGTGACTACAATGAGCAGTTCTTC	CASSLVGDYNEQFF
TRBJ1-6	-	-	TRBV7-8	TGTGCCAGCAGCCTAGGACGGGGGCTGGTCTCACCCCTCCACTTT	CASSLGRGLVSPLHF
TRBJ1-2	-	-	TRBV30	TGTGCCTGGAGTCGGCGGTATGGCTACACCTTC	CAWSRRYGYTF
TRBJ1-2	TRBD1	-	TRBV20-1	TGCAGTGCTAGTGGACAGGGAACGTCTTATGGCTACACCTTC	CSASGQGTSYGYTF
TRBJ1-2	TRBD1	-	TRBV6-5	TGTGCCAGCAGGGGAGAGGGGGCGCAGGACTATGGCTACACCTTC	CASRGEGAQDYGYTF
TRBJ1-2	TRBD1	-	TRBV3-1/TRBV3-2	TGTGCCAGCAGCCCCGGGACAGGGGACGGCTACACCTTC	CASSPGTGDGYTF
TRBJ1-4	TRBD1	-	TRBV25-1	TGTGCCAGCAGTGATGGACAGGGTTGGGCTAATGAAAAACTGTTTTTT	CASSDGQGWANEKLFF
TRBJ1-2	-	-	TRBV5-4	TGTGCCAGCAGCAACGGTGGGGCCCGCTCTAGCTATGGCTACACCTTC	CASSNGGARSSYGYTF
TRBJ2-2	-	-	TRBV9	TGTGCCAGCAGCGTAGACCCGAACACCGGGGAGCTGTTTTTT	CASSVDPNTGELFF
TRBJ2-7	TRBD1	-	TRBV18	TGTGCCAGCTCACCAGAGAGACAGGGGAGCAACGAGCAGTACTTC	CASSPERQGSNEQYF
TRBJ1-2	-	-	TRBV2	TGTGCCAGCAGCCCCCCATACTATGGCTACACCTTC	CASSPPYYGYTF
TRBJ2-6	-	-	TRBV29-1	TGCAGCGCCCTGGGGGGCGGGTATGGGGCCAACGTCCTGACTTTC	CSALGGGYGANVLTF
TRBJ2-1	-	-	TRBV6-5	TGTGCCAGCAGTTACTCGCTTACAGGGAGTACGCATGAGCAGTTCTTC	CASSYSLTGSTHEQFF
TRBJ1-5	-	-	TRBV6-1	TGTGCCAGCAGTGAAATGGGATGGTGGGGGGAGAATCAGCCCCAGCATTTT	CASSEMGWWGENQPQHF
TRBJ2-7	-	-	TRBV6-6	TGTGCCAGCAGCCCGCGGGCCACCTACGAGCAGTACTTC	CASSPRATYEQYF
TRBJ2-7	-	-	TRBV5-5	TGTGCCAGCAGCTTGGGGGCAGGGCCCTACGAGCAGTACTTC	CASSLGAGPYEQYF
TRBJ2-7	TRBD1	-	TRBV30	TGTGCCTGGAGTGTACTGCCGGGGACAGGGCAGTTC	CAWSVLPGTGQF
TRBJ1-5	-	-	TRBV3-1/TRBV3-2	TGTGCCAGCAGCCAAGACCACAGGGTTCAGCCCCAGCATTTT	CASSQDHRVQPQHF
TRBJ2-5	-	-	TRBV5-1	TGCGCCAGCAGCCTTTCGGGGGGCGGGGAGACCCAGTACTTC	CASSLSGGGETQYF
TRBJ2-4	-	-	TRBV5-1	TGCGCCAGCAGCTCCCCGTTGGCCCGAAAAAACATTCAGTACTTC	CASSSPLARKNIQYF
TRBJ1-1	TRBD1	-	TRBV5-1	TGCGCCAGCAGCACCTCTCCGCCACAGGGGTCGTCTGAAGCTTTCTTT	CASSTSPPQGSSEAFF